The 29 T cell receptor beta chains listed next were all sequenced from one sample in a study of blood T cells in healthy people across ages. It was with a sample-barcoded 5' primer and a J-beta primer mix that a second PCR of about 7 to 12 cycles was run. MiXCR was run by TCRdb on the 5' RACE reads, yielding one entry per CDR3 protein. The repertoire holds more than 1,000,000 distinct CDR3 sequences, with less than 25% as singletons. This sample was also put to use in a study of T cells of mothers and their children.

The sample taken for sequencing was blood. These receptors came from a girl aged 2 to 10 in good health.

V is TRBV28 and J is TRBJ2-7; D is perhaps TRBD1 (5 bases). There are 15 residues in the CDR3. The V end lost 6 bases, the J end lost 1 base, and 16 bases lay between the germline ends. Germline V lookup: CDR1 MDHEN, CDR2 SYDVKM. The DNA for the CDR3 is TGTGCCAGCAGGCCCCCGACAGCGAAATCCTACGAGCAGTACTTC. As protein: CASRPPTAKSYEQYF.

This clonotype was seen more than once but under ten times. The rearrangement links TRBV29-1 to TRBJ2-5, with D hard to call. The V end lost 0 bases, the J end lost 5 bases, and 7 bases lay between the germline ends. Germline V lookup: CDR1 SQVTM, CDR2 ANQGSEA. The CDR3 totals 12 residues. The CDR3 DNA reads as TGCAGCGTTGAAGAATGGCGGGAGACCCAGTACTTC. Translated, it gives CSVEEWRETQYF.

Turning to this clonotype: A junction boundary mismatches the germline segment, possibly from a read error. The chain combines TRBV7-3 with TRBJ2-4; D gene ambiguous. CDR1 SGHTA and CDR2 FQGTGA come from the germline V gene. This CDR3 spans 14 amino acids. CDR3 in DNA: TGTGCCAGCCGCCATTGCCGGACCAAGAACATTCAGTACTTC. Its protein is CASRHCRTKNIQYF. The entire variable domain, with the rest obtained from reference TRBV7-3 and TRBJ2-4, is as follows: GAGVSQTPSNKVTEKGKYVELRCDPISGHTALYWYRQSLGQGPEFLIYFQGTGAADDSGLPNDRFFAVRPEGSVSTLKIQRTERGDSAVYLCASRHCRTKNIQYFGAGTRLSVL.

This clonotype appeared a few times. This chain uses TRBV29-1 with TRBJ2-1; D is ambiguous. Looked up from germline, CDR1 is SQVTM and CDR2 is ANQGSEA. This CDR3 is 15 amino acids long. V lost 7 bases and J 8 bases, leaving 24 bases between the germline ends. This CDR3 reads CSAVNSGYLGDEQFF. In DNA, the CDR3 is TGCAGCGCCGTGAACAGTGGATATCTTGGCGATGAGCAGTTCTTC.

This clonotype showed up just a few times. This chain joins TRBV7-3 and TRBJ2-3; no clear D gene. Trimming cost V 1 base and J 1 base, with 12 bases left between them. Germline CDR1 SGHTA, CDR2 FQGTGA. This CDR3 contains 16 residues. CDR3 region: CASSLMAAAGTDTQYF. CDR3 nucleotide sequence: TGTGCCAGCAGCTTAATGGCGGCCGCTGGCACAGATACGCAGTATTTT.

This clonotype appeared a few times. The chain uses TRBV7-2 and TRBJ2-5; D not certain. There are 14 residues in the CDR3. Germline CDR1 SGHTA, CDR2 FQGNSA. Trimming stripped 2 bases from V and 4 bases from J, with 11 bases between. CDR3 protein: CASSLPLRTETQYF. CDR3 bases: TGTGCCAGCAGCTTACCCCTCAGGACAGAGACCCAGTACTTC.

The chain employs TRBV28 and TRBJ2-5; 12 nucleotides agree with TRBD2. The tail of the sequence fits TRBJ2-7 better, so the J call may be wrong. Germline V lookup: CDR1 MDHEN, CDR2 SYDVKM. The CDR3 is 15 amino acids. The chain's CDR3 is CASRVTSGSSYEQYF. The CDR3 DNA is TGTGCCAGCAGGGTGACTAGCGGGAGTTCCTACGAGCAGTACTTC.

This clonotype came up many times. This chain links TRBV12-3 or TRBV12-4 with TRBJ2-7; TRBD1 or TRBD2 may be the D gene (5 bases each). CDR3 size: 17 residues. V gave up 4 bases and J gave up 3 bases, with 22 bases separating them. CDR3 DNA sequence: TGTGCCAGCAGTTCTACCTCCGGGACCCAAATAATCTACGAGCAGTACTTC. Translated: CASSSTSGTQIIYEQYF.

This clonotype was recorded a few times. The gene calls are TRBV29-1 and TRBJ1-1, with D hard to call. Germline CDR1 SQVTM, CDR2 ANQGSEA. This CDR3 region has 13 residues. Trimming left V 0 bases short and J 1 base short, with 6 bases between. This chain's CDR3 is CSVEEGRNTEAFF. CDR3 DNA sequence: TGCAGCGTTGAAGAAGGAAGGAACACTGAAGCTTTCTTT.

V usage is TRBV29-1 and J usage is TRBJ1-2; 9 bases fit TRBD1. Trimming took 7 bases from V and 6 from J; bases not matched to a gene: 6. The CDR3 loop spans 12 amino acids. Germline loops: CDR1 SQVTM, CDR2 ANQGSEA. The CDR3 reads CSAITGGDGYTF. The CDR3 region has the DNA TGCAGCGCCATAACAGGGGGCGATGGCTACACCTTC.

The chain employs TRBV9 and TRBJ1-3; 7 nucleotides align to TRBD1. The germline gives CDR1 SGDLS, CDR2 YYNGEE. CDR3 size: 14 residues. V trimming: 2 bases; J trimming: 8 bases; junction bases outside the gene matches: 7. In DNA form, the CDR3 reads TGTGCCAGCAGCGTTAACAGGGGAGAGGACACCATATATTTT. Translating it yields CASSVNRGEDTIYF.

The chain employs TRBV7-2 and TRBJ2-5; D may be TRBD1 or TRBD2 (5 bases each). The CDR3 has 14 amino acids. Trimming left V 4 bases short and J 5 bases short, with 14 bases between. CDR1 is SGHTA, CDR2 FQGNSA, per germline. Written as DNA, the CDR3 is TGTGCCAGCAGCTCGGGACCCCTCAGCGAGACCCAGTACTTC. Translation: CASSSGPLSETQYF. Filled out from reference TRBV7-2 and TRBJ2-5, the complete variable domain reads GAGVSQSPSNKVTEKGKDVELRCDPISGHTALYWYRQSLGQGLEFLIYFQGNSAPDKSGLPSDRFSAERTGGSVSTLTIQRTQQEDSAVYLCASSSGPLSETQYFGPGTRLLVL.

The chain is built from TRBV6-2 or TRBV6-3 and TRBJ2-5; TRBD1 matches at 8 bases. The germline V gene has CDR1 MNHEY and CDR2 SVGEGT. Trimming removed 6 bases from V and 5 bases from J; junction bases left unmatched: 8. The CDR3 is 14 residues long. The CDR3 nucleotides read TGTGCCAGCAGCCCCAGGGACAGGCGGGAGACCCAGTACTTC. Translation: CASSPRDRRETQYF.

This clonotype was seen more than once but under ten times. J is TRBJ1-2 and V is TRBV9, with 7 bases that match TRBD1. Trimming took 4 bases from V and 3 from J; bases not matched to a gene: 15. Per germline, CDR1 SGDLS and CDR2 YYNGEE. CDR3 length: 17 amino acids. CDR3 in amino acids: CASSPWTGITDYYGYTF. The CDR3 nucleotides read TGTGCCAGCAGCCCGTGGACAGGCATCACTGACTACTATGGCTACACCTTC. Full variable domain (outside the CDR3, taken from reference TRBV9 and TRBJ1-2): DSGVTQTPKHLITATGQRVTLRCSPRSGDLSVYWYQQSLDQGLQFLIQYYNGEERAKGNILERFSAQQFPDLHSELNLSSLELGDSALYFCASSPWTGITDYYGYTFGSGTRLTVV.

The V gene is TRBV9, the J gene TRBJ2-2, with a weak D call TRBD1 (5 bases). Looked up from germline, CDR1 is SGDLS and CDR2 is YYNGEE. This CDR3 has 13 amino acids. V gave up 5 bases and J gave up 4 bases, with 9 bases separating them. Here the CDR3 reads CASRATATGELFF. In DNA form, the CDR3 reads TGTGCCAGCAGAGCGACAGCCACCGGGGAGCTGTTTTTT.

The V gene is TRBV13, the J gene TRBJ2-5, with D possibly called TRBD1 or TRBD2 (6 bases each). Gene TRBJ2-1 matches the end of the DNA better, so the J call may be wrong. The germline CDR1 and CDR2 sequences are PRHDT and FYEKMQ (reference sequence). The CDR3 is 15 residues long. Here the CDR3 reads CASWRLGGLYNEQFF. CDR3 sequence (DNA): TGTGCCAGCTGGCGCCTGGGGGGCCTTTACAATGAGCAGTTCTTC.

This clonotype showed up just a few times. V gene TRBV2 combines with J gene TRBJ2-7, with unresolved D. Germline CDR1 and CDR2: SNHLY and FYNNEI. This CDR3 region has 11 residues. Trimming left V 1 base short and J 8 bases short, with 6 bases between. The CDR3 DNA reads TGTGCCAGCAGTGAAGGCCGAAAGCAGTACTTC. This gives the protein CASSEGRKQYF.

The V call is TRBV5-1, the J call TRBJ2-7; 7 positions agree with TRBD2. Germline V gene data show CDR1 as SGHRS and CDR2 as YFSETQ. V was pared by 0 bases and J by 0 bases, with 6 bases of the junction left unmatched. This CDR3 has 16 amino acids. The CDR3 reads CASSLGLAITSYEQYF. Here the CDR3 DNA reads TGCGCCAGCAGCTTGGGACTAGCCATCACCTCCTACGAGCAGTACTTC.

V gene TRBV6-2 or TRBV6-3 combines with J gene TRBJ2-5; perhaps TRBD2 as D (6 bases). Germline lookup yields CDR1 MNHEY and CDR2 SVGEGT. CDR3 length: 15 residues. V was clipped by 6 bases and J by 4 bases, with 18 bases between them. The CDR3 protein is CASSTLRGVGETQYF. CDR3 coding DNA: TGTGCCAGCAGCACCCTGCGGGGAGTTGGAGAGACCCAGTACTTC.

The CDR3 nucleotides read TGTGCCAGCTCCCCGGAGGGGCAGGGGAACTACGAGCAGTACTTC. Its translation: CASSPEGQGNYEQYF. V usage is TRBV2 and J usage is TRBJ2-7, with D possibly being TRBD1 or TRBD2 (6 bases each). Germline lookup yields CDR1 SNHLY and CDR2 FYNNEI. Trimming removed 8 bases at V and 3 bases at J, with 20 bases between. The CDR3 extends over 15 amino acids.

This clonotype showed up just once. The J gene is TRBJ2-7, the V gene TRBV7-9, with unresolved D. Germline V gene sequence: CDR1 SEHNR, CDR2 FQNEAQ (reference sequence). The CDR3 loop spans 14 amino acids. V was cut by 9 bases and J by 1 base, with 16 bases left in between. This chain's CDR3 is CARHGVAPSYEQYF. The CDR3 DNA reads TGTGCCAGACATGGGGTGGCGCCTTCCTACGAGCAGTACTTC.

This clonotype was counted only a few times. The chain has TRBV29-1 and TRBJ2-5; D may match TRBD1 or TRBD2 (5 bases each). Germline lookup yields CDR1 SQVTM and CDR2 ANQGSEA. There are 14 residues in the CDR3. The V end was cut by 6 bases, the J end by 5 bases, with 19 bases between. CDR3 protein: CSVTTTEGWETQYF. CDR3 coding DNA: TGCAGCGTGACTACGACAGAGGGGTGGGAGACCCAGTACTTC.

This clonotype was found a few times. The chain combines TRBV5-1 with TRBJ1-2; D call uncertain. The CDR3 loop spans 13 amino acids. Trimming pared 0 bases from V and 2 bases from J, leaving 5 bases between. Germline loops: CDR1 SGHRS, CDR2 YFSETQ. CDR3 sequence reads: CASSLGWNYGYTF. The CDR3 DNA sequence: TGCGCCAGCAGCTTGGGATGGAACTATGGCTACACCTTC.

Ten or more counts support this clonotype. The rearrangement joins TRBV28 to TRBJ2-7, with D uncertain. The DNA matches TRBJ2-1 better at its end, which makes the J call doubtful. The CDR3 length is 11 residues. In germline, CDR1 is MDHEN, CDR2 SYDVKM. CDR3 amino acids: CASSLLKEQFF. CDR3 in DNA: TGTGCCAGCAGTTTACTGAAGGAGCAGTTCTTC.

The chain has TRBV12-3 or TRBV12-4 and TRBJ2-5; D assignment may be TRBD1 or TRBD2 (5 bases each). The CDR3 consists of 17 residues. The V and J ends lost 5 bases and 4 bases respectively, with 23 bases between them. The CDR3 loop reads CASSPGAGTVSIETQYF. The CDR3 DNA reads TGTGCCAGCAGTCCTGGGGCCGGGACGGTGTCGATAGAGACCCAGTACTTC.

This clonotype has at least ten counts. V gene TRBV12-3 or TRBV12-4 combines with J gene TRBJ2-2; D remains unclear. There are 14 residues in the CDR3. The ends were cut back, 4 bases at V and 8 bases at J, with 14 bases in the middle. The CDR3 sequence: CASSYSSQGGELFF. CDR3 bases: TGTGCCAGCAGTTATTCCAGCCAAGGGGGGGAGCTGTTTTTT.

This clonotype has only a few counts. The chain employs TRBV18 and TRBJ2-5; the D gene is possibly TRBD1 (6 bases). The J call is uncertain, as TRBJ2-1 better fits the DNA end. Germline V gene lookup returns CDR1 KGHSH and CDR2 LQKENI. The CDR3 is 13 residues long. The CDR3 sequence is CASSQGPGDEQFF. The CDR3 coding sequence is TGTGCCAGCTCACAGGGCCCAGGGGATGAGCAGTTCTTC.

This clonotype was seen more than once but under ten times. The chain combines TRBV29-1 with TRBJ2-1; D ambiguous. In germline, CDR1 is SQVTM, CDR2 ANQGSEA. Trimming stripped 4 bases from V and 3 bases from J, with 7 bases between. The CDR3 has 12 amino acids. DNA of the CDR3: TGCAGCGTTGGGCCGGGCTACAATGAGCAGTTCTTC. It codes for CSVGPGYNEQFF.

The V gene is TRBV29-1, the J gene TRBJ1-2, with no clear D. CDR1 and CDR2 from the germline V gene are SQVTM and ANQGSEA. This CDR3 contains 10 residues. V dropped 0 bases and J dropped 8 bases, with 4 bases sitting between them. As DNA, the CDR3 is TGCAGCGTTGAAGAGGAGGGCTACACCTTC. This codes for CSVEEEGYTF.